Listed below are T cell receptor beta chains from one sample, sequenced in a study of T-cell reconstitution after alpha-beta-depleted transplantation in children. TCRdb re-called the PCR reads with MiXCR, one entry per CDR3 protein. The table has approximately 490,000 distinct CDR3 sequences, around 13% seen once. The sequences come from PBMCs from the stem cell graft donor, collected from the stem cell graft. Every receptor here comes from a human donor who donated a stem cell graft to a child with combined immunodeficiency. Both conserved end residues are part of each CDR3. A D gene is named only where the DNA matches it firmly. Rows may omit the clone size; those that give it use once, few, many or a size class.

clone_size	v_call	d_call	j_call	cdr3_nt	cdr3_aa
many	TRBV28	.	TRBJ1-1	TGTGCCAGCAGTTCCAGGAACACTGAAGCTTTCTTT	CASSSRNTEAFF
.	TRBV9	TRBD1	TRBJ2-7	TGTGCCAGCAGCGTTCAGGGGGATAGCTCCTACGAGCAGTACTTC	CASSVQGDSSYEQYF
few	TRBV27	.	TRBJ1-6	TGTGCCAGCAGTTTGGGGGGTCGGTCACCCCTCCACTTT	CASSLGGRSPLHF
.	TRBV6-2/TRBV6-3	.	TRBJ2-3	TGTGCCAGCAACTCCGGGGCCACTAGCACAGATACGCAGTATTTT	CASNSGATSTDTQYF
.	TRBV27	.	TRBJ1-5	TGTGCCAGCAGTACGGAGGGGCTTAGCAATCAGCCCCAGCATTTT	CASSTEGLSNQPQHF
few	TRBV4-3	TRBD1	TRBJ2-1	TGCGCCAGCAGCCCAGGGGCAGACAGGGGTATCGATGAGCAGTTCTTC	CASSPGADRGIDEQFF
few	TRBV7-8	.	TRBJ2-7	TGTGCCAGCAGCTTAAAACGGCTAGCCCCCTACGAGCAGTACTTC	CASSLKRLAPYEQYF
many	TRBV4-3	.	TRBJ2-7	TGCGCCAGCAGCCTATTTCAGGCTACCTACGAGCAGTACTTC	CASSLFQATYEQYF
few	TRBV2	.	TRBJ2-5	TGTGCCAGCAGTATAAGTCGTTGGGAGACCCAGTACTTC	CASSISRWETQYF
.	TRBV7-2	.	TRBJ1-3	TGTGCCAGCAGCTTCGGGGGGCTGAGGTCAGGAAACACCATATATTTT	CASSFGGLRSGNTIYF
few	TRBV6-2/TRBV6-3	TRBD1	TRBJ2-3	TGTGCCAGCAGTATTACGTTAAGACAGGGGATGGGGACAGATACGCAGTATTTT	CASSITLRQGMGTDTQYF
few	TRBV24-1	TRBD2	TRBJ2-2	TGTGCCACCAGTGACCTATTGGGGACTAGCGGGATTTTGAACACCGGGGAGCTGTTTTTT	CATSDLLGTSGILNTGELFF
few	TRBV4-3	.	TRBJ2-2	TGCGCCAGCAGCCAACCCCCCGGACGGGAGAACACCGGGGAGCTGTTTTTT	CASSQPPGRENTGELFF
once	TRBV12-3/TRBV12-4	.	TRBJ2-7	TGTGCCAGCAGCGCCGGACATATCTACGAGCAGTACTTC	CASSAGHIYEQYF
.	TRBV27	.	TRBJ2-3	TGTGCCACTCGCCGACCGACTCTCACAGATACGCAGTATTTT	CATRRPTLTDTQYF
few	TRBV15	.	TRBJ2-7	TGTGCCACCAGCAGAGAACAGGGTTCCTACGAGCAGTACTTC	CATSREQGSYEQYF
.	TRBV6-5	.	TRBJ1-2	TGTGCCAGCAGTTACACCCAGCGTTATGGCTACACCTTC	CASSYTQRYGYTF
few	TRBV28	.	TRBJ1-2	TGTGCCAGCCGGTTTTTCCGACAGGAAGTTTCTGGCTACACCTTC	CASRFFRQEVSGYTF
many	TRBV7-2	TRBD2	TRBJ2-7	TGTGCCAGCAGCGCAGCGGGAGGGCCCGCCGAGCAGTACTTC	CASSAAGGPAEQYF
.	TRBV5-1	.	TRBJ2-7	TGCGCCAGCAGCCCTGGGCTTGGGGCAGGGAACTACGAGCAGTACTTC	CASSPGLGAGNYEQYF
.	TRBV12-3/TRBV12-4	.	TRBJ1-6	TGTGCCATCTTGGACGCCCGGGGTTCACCCCTCCACTTT	CAILDARGSPLHF
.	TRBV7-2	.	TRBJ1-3	TGTGCCAGCAGCTTAGTGGGGCGGGGACCTTCTGGAAACACCATATATTTT	CASSLVGRGPSGNTIYF
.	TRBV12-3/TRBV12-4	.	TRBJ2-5	TGTGCCAGCAGGCACAAAGGAGGGCCTAGGGAGACCCAGTACTTC	CASRHKGGPRETQYF
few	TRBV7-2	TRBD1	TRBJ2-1	TGTGCCAGCAGCACCCGGACAGGGGTGGGCAATGAGCAGTTCTTC	CASSTRTGVGNEQFF
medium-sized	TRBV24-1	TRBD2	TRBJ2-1	TGTGCCACCAGTGATTTAGGAGCGGGAGAGGGCAATGAGCAGTTCTTC	CATSDLGAGEGNEQFF
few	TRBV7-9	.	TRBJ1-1	TGTGCCAGCAGCTTTGGAGGAGGGCGGAACACTGAAGCTTTCTTT	CASSFGGGRNTEAFF
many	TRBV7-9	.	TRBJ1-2	TGTGCCAGCAGCTTGCAGTATGGCTACACCTTC	CASSLQYGYTF
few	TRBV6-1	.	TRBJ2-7	TGTGCCAGCAGTCGCCAAGGCATGAGCTCCTACGAGCAGTACTTC	CASSRQGMSSYEQYF
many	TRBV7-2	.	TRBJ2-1	TGTGCCAGCAGCTTAAGGGGGGGGACAGTTTACAATGAGCAGTTCTTC	CASSLRGGTVYNEQFF
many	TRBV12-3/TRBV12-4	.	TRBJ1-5	TGTGCCAGCAGTCCTACAGGGAATAGCAATCAGCCCCAGCATTTT	CASSPTGNSNQPQHF
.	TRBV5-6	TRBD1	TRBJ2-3	TGTACCAGCAGCTTTGACAGGGCCACAGATACGCAGTATTTT	CTSSFDRATDTQYF
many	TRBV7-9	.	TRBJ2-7	TGTGCCAGCAGCTTAACCGGGGCCCAACAGGTGAACTACGAGCAGTACTTC	CASSLTGAQQVNYEQYF
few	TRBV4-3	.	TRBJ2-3	TGCGCCAGCAGCCCGGCTCGTGGGGGTGCAGATACGCAGTATTTT	CASSPARGGADTQYF
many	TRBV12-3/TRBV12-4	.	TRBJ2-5	TGTGCCAGCAGTTTGCACCGGGACGGTAGAGGGGAGACCCAGTACTTC	CASSLHRDGRGETQYF
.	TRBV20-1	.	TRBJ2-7	TGCAGTGCCGCCGGGAGAACCTACGAGCAGTACTTC	CSAAGRTYEQYF
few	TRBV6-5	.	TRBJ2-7	TGTGCCAGCAGTTATTACTCCAGGGGAACCTACGAGCAGTACTTC	CASSYYSRGTYEQYF
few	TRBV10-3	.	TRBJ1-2	TGTGCCATCAGACTTGACGGAGACTATGGCTACACCTTC	CAIRLDGDYGYTF